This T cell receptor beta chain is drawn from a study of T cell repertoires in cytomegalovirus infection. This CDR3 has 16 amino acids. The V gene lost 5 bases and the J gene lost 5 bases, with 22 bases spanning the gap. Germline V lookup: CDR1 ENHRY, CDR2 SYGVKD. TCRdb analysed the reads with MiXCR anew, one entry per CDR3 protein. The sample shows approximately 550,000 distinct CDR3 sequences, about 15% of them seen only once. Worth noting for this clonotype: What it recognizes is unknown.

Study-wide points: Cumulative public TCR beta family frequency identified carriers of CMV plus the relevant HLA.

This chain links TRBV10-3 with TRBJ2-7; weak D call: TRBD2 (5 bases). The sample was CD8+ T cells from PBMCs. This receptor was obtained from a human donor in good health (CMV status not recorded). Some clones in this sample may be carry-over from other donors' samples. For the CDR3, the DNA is TGTGCCATCAGTCCTACGAGGGAACGCCGGTGGAACGAGCAGTACTTC. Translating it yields CAISPTRERRWNEQYF.